This T cell receptor (beta chain) was sequenced during a study of T-cell reconstitution after alpha-beta-depleted transplantation in children. CDR1 is DFQATT, CDR2 SNEGSKA, per germline (reference sequence). CDR3 size: 16 residues. V was trimmed by 5 bases and J by 2 bases, leaving 21 bases between them. The library targeted TCRbeta and was prepared with unique molecular identifiers. Using its own MiXCR run on the PCR reads, TCRdb lists one record per CDR3 protein. Of some 640,000 distinct CDR3 sequences in the sample, about 15% are singletons; the top ten hold 0.9% to 1.2%. The TCR was taken from a human donor who donated a stem cell graft to a child with acute myeloid leukemia. The V and J genes are TRBV20-1 and TRBJ2-5; D might be TRBD2 (6 bases). This specimen was PBMCs from the stem cell graft donor, taken from the stem cell graft. CDR3 in DNA: TGCAGTGCTTCTGGACGAGGCGGGGTGCGACAAGAGACCCAGTACTTC. Protein product: CSASGRGGVRQETQYF.